These T cell receptor beta chains were read from a single sample in a study of T cell changes during pregnancy in multiple sclerosis. Generated by immunoSEQ multiplex PCR, the TCRdb table keeps only in-frame clones and is missing some. The sample records some 100,000 clones, over 85% being singletons. The starting material was peripheral blood, obtained in the second trimester of pregnancy. These receptor sequences come from a female donor with multiple sclerosis, enrolled in a pregnancy study. CDR3s include the opening cysteine and the closing phenylalanine or tryptophan. The D gene is left open where the match is weak. Clone size is shown for a subset of rows, as once, few, many or a class of expanded clone.

clone_size,j_call,d_call,v_call,cdr3_aa,cdr3_nt
-,TRBJ1-3,-,TRBV2,CASSDGRAFGNTIYF,TGTGCCAGCAGTGACGGCAGGGCCTTTGGAAACACCATATATTTT
-,TRBJ2-7,TRBD2,TRBV5-1,CASSGTSGGQDEQYF,TGCGCCAGCAGCGGAACTAGCGGGGGGCAGGACGAGCAGTACTTC
-,TRBJ2-5,-,TRBV6-5,CASTHGGRETQYF,TGTGCCAGCACTCACGGGGGGCGGGAGACCCAGTACTTC
-,TRBJ1-3,TRBD1,TRBV2,CASKASRQGILSGNTIYF,TGTGCCAGCAAAGCTTCTCGACAGGGGATCCTCTCTGGAAACACCATATATTTT
-,TRBJ2-1,TRBD2,TRBV5-1,CASRPTKLGLAGLSSYNEQFF,TGCGCCAGCAGACCGACCAAATTGGGACTAGCGGGATTGAGCTCCTACAATGAGCAGTTCTTC
-,TRBJ2-2,TRBD2,TRBV19,CASNRGLAGGELFF,TGTGCCAGTAACCGGGGGCTAGCGGGCGGGGAGCTGTTTTTT
-,TRBJ2-5,-,TRBV18,CASSPGKRGKETQYF,TGTGCCAGCTCACCGGGCAAAAGAGGGAAAGAGACCCAGTACTTC
few,TRBJ1-5,-,TRBV12-5,CASSIGGSNQPQHF,TGTGCTAGTTCTATCGGGGGAAGCAATCAGCCCCAGCATTTT
-,TRBJ2-5,-,TRBV6-1,CASSDVSGETQYF,TGTGCCAGCAGTGACGTTAGCGGAGAGACCCAGTACTTC
few,TRBJ2-2,-,TRBV15,CATSRVGGEGGELFF,TGTGCCACCAGCAGAGTGGGAGGAGAGGGCGGGGAGCTGTTTTTT
-,TRBJ2-1,TRBD2,TRBV15,CATSLAGISYNEQFF,TGTGCCACCAGTTTAGCGGGGATCTCCTACAATGAGCAGTTCTTC
-,TRBJ2-1,-,TRBV5-8,CASSLGVAPLRDEQFF,TGTGCCAGCAGCTTGGGGGTAGCCCCCCTTCGGGATGAGCAGTTCTTC
-,TRBJ2-5,-,TRBV30,CAWRLGETQYF,TGTGCCTGGAGACTAGGAGAGACCCAGTACTTC
-,TRBJ2-5,-,TRBV5-1,CASSLEQAVQETQYF,TGCGCCAGCAGCTTGGAACAGGCCGTCCAAGAGACCCAGTACTTC
-,TRBJ1-2,-,TRBV6-1,CASSEASGSPYGYTF,TGTGCCAGCAGTGAAGCGAGCGGCAGCCCCTATGGCTACACCTTC
-,TRBJ1-1,-,TRBV7-3,CASSLNRDTEAFF,TGTGCCAGCAGCTTGAACAGGGATACTGAAGCTTTCTTT
-,TRBJ1-4,-,TRBV19,CASSIAGVGEKLFF,TGTGCCAGTAGTATCGCAGGGGTTGGTGAAAAACTGTTTTTT
-,TRBJ1-5,-,TRBV23-1,CASSQGPSGENQPQHF,TGCGCCAGCAGTCAGGGCCCTTCAGGGGAGAATCAGCCCCAGCATTTT
-,TRBJ2-3,TRBD2,TRBV6-1,CASSRPGRGDTQYF,TGTGCCAGCAGTCGTCCAGGGAGGGGAGATACGCAGTATTTT
-,TRBJ2-7,TRBD1,TRBV7-8,CASSPTRDRKDEQYF,TGTGCCAGCAGCCCCACCCGGGACAGGAAAGACGAGCAGTACTTC
-,TRBJ2-7,TRBD2,TRBV5-1,CASSLEGGGSSYEQYF,TGCGCCAGCAGCTTGGAGGGCGGGGGGAGCTCCTACGAGCAGTACTTC
once,TRBJ1-2,TRBD1,TRBV27,CASRPWEQGAGGYTF,TGTGCCAGCAGGCCCTGGGAACAGGGGGCGGGGGGCTACACCTTC
-,TRBJ1-1,-,TRBV27,CASSPPGGGPNTEAFF,TGTGCCAGCAGTCCCCCGGGGGGAGGGCCGAACACTGAAGCTTTCTTT
-,TRBJ2-1,TRBD2,TRBV19,CASSGLAGNRNEQFF,TGTGCCAGTAGTGGGCTAGCGGGAAATAGGAATGAGCAGTTCTTC
-,TRBJ1-1,-,TRBV6-1,CASGGRVQFFEAFF,TGTGCCAGCGGAGGGAGGGTCCAATTCTTTGAAGCTTTCTTT
-,TRBJ1-2,TRBD1,TRBV5-1,CASSRIPGQGAGYGYTF,TGCGCCAGCAGTCGTATACCGGGACAGGGGGCTGGCTATGGCTACACCTTC
-,TRBJ1-2,-,TRBV6-1,CASSEKDSPYGYTF,TGTGCCAGCAGTGAAAAGGACAGCCCCTATGGCTACACCTTC
-,TRBJ1-1,-,TRBV19,CASRLLKSRGTEAFF,TGTGCCAGTAGGCTTCTAAAATCGCGAGGAACTGAAGCTTTCTTT
-,TRBJ2-2,TRBD2,TRBV30,CAWSEGTTNTGELFF,TGTGCCTGGAGTGAAGGGACTACGAACACCGGGGAGCTGTTTTTT
-,TRBJ1-2,-,TRBV28,CASSSRRGGVNYGYTF,TGTGCCAGCAGTTCGCGCCGTGGAGGGGTTAACTATGGCTACACCTTC
-,TRBJ1-1,-,TRBV11-2,CASSLDYRRAFF,TGTGCCAGCAGCTTAGATTACAGGCGGGCTTTCTTT
-,TRBJ2-1,TRBD1,TRBV9,CASSVTGQVLYNEQFF,TGTGCCAGCAGCGTTACCGGACAGGTCCTTTACAATGAGCAGTTCTTC
-,TRBJ2-2,TRBD1,TRBV6-6,CASSYPRTGLAGELFF,TGTGCCAGCAGTTACCCCCGGACAGGCCTAGCCGGGGAGCTGTTTTTT
-,TRBJ1-5,TRBD1,TRBV15,CATSKTGGNNQPQHF,TGTGCCACCAGCAAAACAGGGGGCAACAATCAGCCCCAGCATTTT
-,TRBJ1-1,-,TRBV19,CASSITGFRGVGF,TGTGCCAGTAGTATAACGGGATTCCGTGGGGTTGGGTTT
-,TRBJ2-5,-,TRBV19,CASMEAGRETQYF,TGTGCCAGTATGGAGGCGGGTAGAGAGACCCAGTACTTC
-,TRBJ1-2,-,TRBV10-3,CAISVSGAVYHGYTF,TGTGCCATCAGTGTTTCAGGGGCAGTTTATCATGGCTACACCTTC
once,TRBJ1-1,TRBD1,TRBV10-3,CAIRAQGARTEAFF,TGTGCCATCAGGGCGCAGGGGGCGAGGACTGAAGCTTTCTTT
-,TRBJ2-3,-,TRBV27,CASSFVAATDTQYF,TGTGCCAGCAGTTTTGTAGCGGCCACAGATACGCAGTATTTT
-,TRBJ2-7,TRBD1,TRBV7-9,CASSLSGQGDEQYF,TGTGCCAGCAGCTTATCGGGGCAGGGGGACGAGCAGTACTTC
-,TRBJ1-1,-,TRBV6-1,CASSEVSGTEAFF,TGTGCCAGCAGTGAAGTGTCCGGCACTGAAGCTTTCTTT
-,TRBJ1-3,-,TRBV30,CAWIPGASGNTIYF,TGTGCCTGGATCCCAGGGGCCTCTGGAAACACCATATATTTT
-,TRBJ1-5,TRBD1,TRBV6-1,CASSVQGRHQPQHF,TGTGCCAGCAGTGTACAGGGGAGGCATCAGCCCCAGCATTTT
-,TRBJ2-7,TRBD1,TRBV27,CASSLFPGQGPYEQYF,TGTGCCAGCAGTTTATTCCCGGGACAGGGGCCCTACGAGCAGTACTTC
once,TRBJ2-2,TRBD1,TRBV6-1,CASSHDRVGTGELFF,TGTGCCAGCAGTCACGACAGGGTGGGAACCGGGGAGCTGTTTTTT
-,TRBJ1-5,-,TRBV19,CASSIDTGRNQPQHF,TGTGCCAGTAGTATAGATACGGGTCGCAATCAGCCCCAGCATTTT
-,TRBJ1-1,-,TRBV6-6,CASRSSMMNTEAFF,TGTGCCAGCAGGAGTAGTATGATGAACACTGAAGCTTTCTTT
-,TRBJ1-1,TRBD1,TRBV23-1,CASSRQGPHTEAFF,TGCGCCAGCAGCCGACAGGGGCCACACACTGAAGCTTTCTTT
-,TRBJ1-5,-,TRBV5-6,CASSFGQPHQPQHF,TGTGCCAGCAGCTTCGGACAGCCGCATCAGCCCCAGCATTTT
-,TRBJ2-5,-,TRBV5-1,CASSQAGQFQETQYF,TGCGCCAGCAGCCAAGCAGGGCAATTCCAAGAGACCCAGTACTTC
-,TRBJ2-3,-,TRBV6-1,CASSEQVGRGPDTQYF,TGTGCCAGCAGTGAACAAGTTGGGCGGGGCCCAGATACGCAGTATTTT
-,TRBJ1-2,-,TRBV5-1,CASSFGGSYGYTF,TGCGCCAGCAGTTTCGGGGGTTCCTATGGCTACACCTTC
-,TRBJ2-7,-,TRBV6-1,CASSRANGNYEQYF,TGTGCCAGCAGTCGGGCGAACGGGAACTACGAGCAGTACTTC
few,TRBJ2-3,-,TRBV2,CASRRSSLTDTQYF,TGTGCCAGCAGACGGTCTTCCTTAACAGATACGCAGTATTTT